The 21 T cell receptor beta chains presented below share a single source sample, sequenced in a study of spatial heterogeneity in lung cancer. TCRdb re-called the 5' RACE reads with MiXCR, one entry per CDR3 protein. There are several thousand distinct CDR3 sequences in the sample; about 9.3% occur only once, and about 9.3% lies in the top ten. Time point reported: sample taken at primary tumor resection. Broader study findings: Expanded alpha and beta TCR counts within tumors tracked tumor mutation counts.

For these TCRs, the target antigens are not known. This specimen was lung tumor tissue, taken at surgery. The receptors stem from a male donor with early-stage non-small cell lung cancer.

This clonotype is medium-sized by share. The chain has TRBV6-5 and TRBJ2-7; no definite D call. The CDR3 has 16 residues. The germline V and J ends were trimmed by 6 bases and 0 bases, with 18 bases remaining between them. Germline values: CDR1 MNHEY, CDR2 SVGAGI. Here the CDR3 DNA reads TGTGCCAGCAGGACCACTCGCTCGTCTAGCTCCTACGAGCAGTACTTC. Its translation: CASRTTRSSSSYEQYF.

This clonotype was counted at least ten times. The J gene is TRBJ2-1, the V gene TRBV11-2; D ambiguous. Germline values: CDR1 SGHAT, CDR2 FQNNGV. The CDR3 runs to 11 residues. V was clipped by 3 bases and J by 3 bases, with 0 bases between them. The CDR3 loop reads CASSFYNEQFF. In DNA, the CDR3 is TGTGCCAGCAGCTTCTACAATGAGCAGTTCTTC.

This clonotype rates as medium-sized (0.01 to 0.1%). The chain joins TRBV6-6 to TRBJ1-2; maybe TRBD1 (6 bases). The CDR3 is 15 residues long. V gave up 0 bases and J gave up 0 bases, with 8 bases separating them. Germline V gives CDR1 MNHNY, CDR2 SVGAGI (reference sequence). In nucleotides, the CDR3 is TGTGCCAGCAGTTACTCCGGACAGTCTAACTATGGCTACACCTTC. Protein product: CASSYSGQSNYGYTF.

There are many counts of this clonotype. The V and J genes are TRBV29-1 and TRBJ2-5; the D gene could be TRBD1 or TRBD2 (5 bases each). Deletions cut 2 bases from V and 6 bases from J, with 13 bases between. Germline V gene sequence: CDR1 SQVTM, CDR2 ANQGSEA. The CDR3 loop spans 13 amino acids. CDR3 nucleotides: TGCAGCGTTGAAAGAGCAGGGACGAAGACCCAGTACTTC. It is translated as CSVERAGTKTQYF.

In this sample, this clonotype turned up many times. J is TRBJ2-1 and V is TRBV7-9, with D perhaps TRBD1 or TRBD2 (5 bases each). Looked up from germline, CDR1 is SEHNR and CDR2 is FQNEAQ (reference sequence). CDR3 size: 15 residues. V shed 6 bases and J shed 7 bases, with 19 bases lying between them. The CDR3 sequence: CASSPGPSWGNEQFF. In DNA, the CDR3 is TGTGCCAGCAGTCCGGGACCTTCTTGGGGGAATGAGCAGTTCTTC.

This clonotype occurred a few times. The genes are TRBV5-6 and TRBJ2-1; D is unclear. The CDR3 loop spans 11 amino acids. Trimming shortened V by 5 bases and J by 7 bases, and 7 bases separated the two germline ends. Germline-derived CDR1 and CDR2 are SGHDT and YYEEEE. The CDR3 loop is CASSWGNEQFF. CDR3 in DNA: TGTGCCAGCAGTTGGGGAAATGAGCAGTTCTTC.

Relative to its sample, this clonotype is medium-sized. This rearrangement joins TRBV6-6 to TRBJ2-3; 12 bases agree with TRBD2. Looked up from germline, CDR1 is MNHNY and CDR2 is SVGAGI (reference sequence). This CDR3 region has 16 residues. The V gene end was trimmed by 2 bases and the J gene end by 7 bases; junction bases not matched to a gene: 7. In nucleotides, the CDR3 is TGTGCCAGCAGTTACCCTACTAGCGGGGGGTGGAATACGCAGTATTTT. It translates to CASSYPTSGGWNTQYF.

The chain couples TRBV20-1 to TRBJ1-5; D remains ambiguous. V was pared by 3 bases and J by 2 bases, with 8 bases between. Germline V gives CDR1 DFQATT, CDR2 SNEGSKA (reference sequence). This CDR3 is 13 amino acids long. CDR3 residues: CSASVGGNQPQHF. The CDR3 DNA sequence: TGCAGTGCTAGTGTCGGGGGCAATCAGCCCCAGCATTTT.

In its sample, this clonotype is medium-sized (0.01 to 0.1%). V usage is TRBV2 and J usage is TRBJ2-4, with 10 positions matching TRBD2. V was pared by 3 bases and J by 0 bases, with 8 bases of the junction left unmatched. This CDR3 contains 18 residues. Germline CDR1 reads SNHLY; CDR2 reads FYNNEI. The CDR3 sequence: CASSEVASGGLAKNIQYF. In DNA, the CDR3 is TGTGCCAGCAGTGAGGTGGCTAGCGGGGGCTTAGCCAAAAACATTCAGTACTTC.

This clonotype was observed a handful of times. The chain employs TRBV12-3 or TRBV12-4 and TRBJ2-7, with D unclear. This CDR3 region has 13 residues. Trimming pared 5 bases from V and 3 bases from J, leaving 11 bases between. CDR3 nucleotide sequence: TGTGCCAGCAGTAAAGATGGAATCTACGAGCAGTACTTC. The encoded protein is CASSKDGIYEQYF.

By sample share, this clonotype is medium-sized. V and J are TRBV6-1 and TRBJ2-2, with a weak D call TRBD1 (6 bases). The V end lost 7 bases, the J end lost 0 bases, and 9 bases lay between the germline ends. The germline V gene has CDR1 MNHNS and CDR2 SASEGT. CDR3 length: 14 residues. CDR3 bases: TGTGCCAGCATAGGGGGTCCGAACACCGGGGAGCTGTTTTTT. Amino acids: CASIGGPNTGELFF.

By sample fraction, this clonotype is medium-sized. The rearrangement joins TRBV2 to TRBJ2-1; tentatively, D is TRBD2 (6 bases). CDR1 and CDR2 from the germline V gene are SNHLY and FYNNEI. V was cut by 6 bases and J by 6 bases, with 9 bases left in between. The CDR3 is 12 amino acids. This CDR3 reads CASRMTSNEQFF. CDR3 DNA: TGTGCCAGCAGAATGACTAGCAATGAGCAGTTCTTC.

In its sample, this clonotype was seen a few times. The V call is TRBV2, the J call TRBJ2-3, with 10 bases lining up with TRBD2. The CDR3 consists of 16 residues. V was pared by 7 bases and J by 3 bases, with 10 bases of the junction left unmatched. CDR1 SNHLY and CDR2 FYNNEI come from the germline V gene. CDR3 nucleotides: TGTGCCAGCATTCCTAGCGGGAGTTTCGGGACAGATACGCAGTATTTT. Translated, it gives CASIPSGSFGTDTQYF.

This clonotype is medium-sized in the sample. The chain employs TRBV24-1 and TRBJ2-3; no reliable D call. The CDR3 spans 13 residues. Trimming removed 5 bases at V and 2 bases at J, with 7 bases between. Germline assignment: CDR1 KGHDR and CDR2 SFDVKD. The CDR3: CATSVAATDTQYF. The DNA for the CDR3 is TGTGCCACCAGTGTCGCGGCCACAGATACGCAGTATTTT.

The J gene is TRBJ2-7, the V gene TRBV12-3 or TRBV12-4; 9 nucleotides line up with TRBD1. The CDR3 is 13 amino acids. J lost 5 bases, V lost 7 bases, and 6 bases had no gene match. CDR3 loop: CASTGQGLDEQYF. The DNA for the CDR3 is TGTGCCAGCACCGGACAGGGGTTGGACGAGCAGTACTTC.

The rearrangement uses TRBV7-9 and TRBJ2-3; D is unclear. V shed 2 bases and J shed 4 bases, with 4 bases lying between them. Per germline, CDR1 SEHNR and CDR2 FQNEAQ (reference sequence). The CDR3 runs to 12 residues. The CDR3 sequence: CASSLSPDTQYF. In nucleotides, the CDR3 is TGTGCCAGCAGCTTATCCCCAGATACGCAGTATTTT.

This clonotype was picked up a small number of times. This sequence joins TRBV18 and TRBJ2-5; no firm D call. Germline V gene sequence: CDR1 KGHSH, CDR2 LQKENI. V was clipped by 2 bases and J by 2 bases, with 6 bases between them. This CDR3 has 13 residues. The CDR3 spells CASSPNGQETQYF. The CDR3 nucleotides are TGTGCCAGCTCACCAAATGGACAAGAGACCCAGTACTTC.

This clonotype turned up a few times. This chain links TRBV6-2 or TRBV6-3 with TRBJ2-2; D unresolved. Looked up from germline, CDR1 is MNHEY and CDR2 is SVGEGT. Trimming removed 7 bases from V and 0 bases from J, with 12 bases in between. This CDR3 region has 15 residues. The CDR3 nucleotides are TGTGCCAGCAAAGTTAGCAACACGAACACCGGGGAGCTGTTTTTT. Its translation: CASKVSNTNTGELFF.

This clonotype has ten or more counts. V and J are TRBV3-1 and TRBJ2-3, with TRBD2 as a possible D gene (6 bases). V lost 4 bases and J lost 14, with 16 bases in between. This CDR3 region has 12 residues. Germline assignment: CDR1 LGHDT and CDR2 YNNKEL (reference sequence). The CDR3 here is CASSRPGTATYF. CDR3 DNA sequence: TGTGCCAGCAGCCGGCCCGGGACTGCAACGTATTTT.

This clonotype came up many times. V is TRBV10-3 and J is TRBJ2-5, with 7 bases matching TRBD2. The CDR3 loop spans 12 amino acids. The trim removed 8 bases at V and 1 base at J, leaving 1 base unmatched. Per germline, CDR1 ENHRY and CDR2 SYGVKD. This CDR3 reads CAIGLGQETQYF. Written as DNA, the CDR3 is TGTGCCATCGGACTAGGCCAAGAGACCCAGTACTTC.

In its sample, this clonotype ranks as medium-sized. The chain uses TRBV11-2 and TRBJ2-5, with TRBD1 as a possible D gene (5 bases). Germline V gene sequence: CDR1 SGHAT, CDR2 FQNNGV. Between the trimmed V and J ends, which lost 6 bases and 5 bases, there was a span of 19 bases. CDR3 length: 15 amino acids. The CDR3 region has the DNA TGTGCCAGCAGTCTACAATCCGGCAGGGTTGAGACCCAGTACTTC. It encodes CASSLQSGRVETQYF.